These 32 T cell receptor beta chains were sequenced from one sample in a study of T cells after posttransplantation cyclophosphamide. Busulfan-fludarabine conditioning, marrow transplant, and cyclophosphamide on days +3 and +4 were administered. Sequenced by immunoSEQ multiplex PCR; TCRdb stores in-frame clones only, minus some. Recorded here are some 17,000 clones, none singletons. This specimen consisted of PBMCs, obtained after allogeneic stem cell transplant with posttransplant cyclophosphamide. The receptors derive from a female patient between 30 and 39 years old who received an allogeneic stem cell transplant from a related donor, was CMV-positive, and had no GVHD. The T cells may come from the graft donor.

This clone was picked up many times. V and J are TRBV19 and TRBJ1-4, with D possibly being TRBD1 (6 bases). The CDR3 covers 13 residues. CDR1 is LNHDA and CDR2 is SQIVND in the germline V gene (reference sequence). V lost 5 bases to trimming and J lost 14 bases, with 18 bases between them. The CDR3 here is CASSVPDRLYLFF. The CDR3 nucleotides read TGTGCCAGTAGTGTCCCCGACAGGTTGTATCTGTTTTTT.

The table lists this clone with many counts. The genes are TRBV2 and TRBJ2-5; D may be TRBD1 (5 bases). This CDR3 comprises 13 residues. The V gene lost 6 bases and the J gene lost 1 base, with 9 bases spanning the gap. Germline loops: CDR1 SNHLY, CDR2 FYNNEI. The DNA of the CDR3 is TGTGCCAGCAGACGACAGTTCCAAGAGACCCAGTACTTC. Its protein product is CASRRQFQETQYF.

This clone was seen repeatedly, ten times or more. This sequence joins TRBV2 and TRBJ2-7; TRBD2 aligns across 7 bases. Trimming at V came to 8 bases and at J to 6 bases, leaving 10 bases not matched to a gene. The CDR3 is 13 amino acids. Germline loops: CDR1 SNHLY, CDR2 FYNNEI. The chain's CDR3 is CASVVLAALEQYF. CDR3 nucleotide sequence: TGTGCCAGCGTAGTTCTAGCGGCCCTCGAGCAGTACTTC.

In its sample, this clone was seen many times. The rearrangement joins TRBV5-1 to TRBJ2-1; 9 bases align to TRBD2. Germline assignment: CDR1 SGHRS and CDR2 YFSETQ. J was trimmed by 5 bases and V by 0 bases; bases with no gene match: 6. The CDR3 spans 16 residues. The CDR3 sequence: CASSLVTSGWNNEQFF. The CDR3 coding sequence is TGCGCCAGCAGCTTGGTAACTAGCGGGTGGAACAATGAGCAGTTCTTC.

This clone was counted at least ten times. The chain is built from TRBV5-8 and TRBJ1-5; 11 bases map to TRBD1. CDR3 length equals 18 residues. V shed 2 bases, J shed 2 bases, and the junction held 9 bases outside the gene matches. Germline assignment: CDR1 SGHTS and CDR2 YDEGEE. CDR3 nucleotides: TGTGCCAGCAGCTTATTAGGACAGGGGGCAAGGGGCAATCAGCCCCAGCATTTT. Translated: CASSLLGQGARGNQPQHF.

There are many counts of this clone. The CDR3 is CASSGSLEGHPSTDTQYF. The CDR3 DNA sequence: TGTGCCAGTAGTGGGTCCCTCGAGGGACACCCTAGCACAGATACGCAGTATTTT. This chain links TRBV19 with TRBJ2-3, with D possibly being TRBD1 (6 bases). The CDR3 is made up of 18 amino acids. V was cut by 5 bases and J by 0 bases, with 21 bases left in between. Germline CDR1 is LNHDA and CDR2 is SQIVND (reference sequence).

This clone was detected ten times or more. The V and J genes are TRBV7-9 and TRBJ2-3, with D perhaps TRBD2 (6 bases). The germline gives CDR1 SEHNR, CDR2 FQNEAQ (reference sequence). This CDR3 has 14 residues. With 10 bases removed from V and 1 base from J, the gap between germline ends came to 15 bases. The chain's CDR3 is CAISGGEGTDTQYF. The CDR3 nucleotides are TGTGCCATCTCCGGGGGAGAAGGCACAGATACGCAGTATTTT.

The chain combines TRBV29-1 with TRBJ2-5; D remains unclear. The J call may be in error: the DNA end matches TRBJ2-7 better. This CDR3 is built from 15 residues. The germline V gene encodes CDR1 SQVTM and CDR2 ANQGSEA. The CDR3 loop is CSVGWSGLFPYEQYF. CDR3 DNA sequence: TGCAGCGTTGGGTGGTCCGGGTTATTTCCCTACGAGCAGTACTTC.

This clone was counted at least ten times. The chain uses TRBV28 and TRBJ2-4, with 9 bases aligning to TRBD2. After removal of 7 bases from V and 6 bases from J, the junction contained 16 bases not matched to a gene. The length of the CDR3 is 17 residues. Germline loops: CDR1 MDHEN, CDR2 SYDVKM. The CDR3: CASTPTSGKVNSNIQYF. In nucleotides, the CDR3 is TGTGCCAGCACCCCGACTAGCGGAAAGGTTAATTCAAACATTCAGTACTTC.

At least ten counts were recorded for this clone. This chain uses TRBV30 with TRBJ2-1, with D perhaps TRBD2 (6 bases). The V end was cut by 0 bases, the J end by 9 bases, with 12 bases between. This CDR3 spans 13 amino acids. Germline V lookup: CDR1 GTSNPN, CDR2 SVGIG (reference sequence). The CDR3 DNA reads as TGTGCCTGGAGTGTCCGACGGAGGGGTGAGCAGTTCTTC. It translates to CAWSVRRRGEQFF.

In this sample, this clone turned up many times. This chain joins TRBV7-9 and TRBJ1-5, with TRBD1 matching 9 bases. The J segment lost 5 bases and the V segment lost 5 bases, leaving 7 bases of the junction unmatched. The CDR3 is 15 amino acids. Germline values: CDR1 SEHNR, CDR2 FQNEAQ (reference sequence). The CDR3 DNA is TGTGCCAGCAGCCCAACCGGGACAGGGTATCAGCCCCAGCATTTT. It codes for CASSPTGTGYQPQHF.

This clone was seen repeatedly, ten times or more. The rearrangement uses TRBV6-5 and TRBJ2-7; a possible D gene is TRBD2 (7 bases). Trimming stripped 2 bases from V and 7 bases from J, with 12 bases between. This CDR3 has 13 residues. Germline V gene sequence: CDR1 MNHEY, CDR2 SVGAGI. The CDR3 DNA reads TGTGCCAGCAGTTACCTCAAGGGGGGGGAGCAGTACTTC. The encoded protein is CASSYLKGGEQYF.

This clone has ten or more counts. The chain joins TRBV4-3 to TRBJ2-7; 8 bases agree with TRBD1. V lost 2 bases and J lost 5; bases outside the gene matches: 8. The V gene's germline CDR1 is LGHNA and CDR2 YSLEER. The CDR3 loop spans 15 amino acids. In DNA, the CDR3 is TGCGCCAGCAGCCAAAAAGGCAGGGGGCGTGACGAGCAGTACTTC. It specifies CASSQKGRGRDEQYF.

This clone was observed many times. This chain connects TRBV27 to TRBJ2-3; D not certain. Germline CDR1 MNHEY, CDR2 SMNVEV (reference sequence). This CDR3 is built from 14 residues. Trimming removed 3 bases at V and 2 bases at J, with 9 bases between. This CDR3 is CASSLRLATDTQYF. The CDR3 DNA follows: TGTGCCAGCAGTTTGCGACTTGCCACAGATACGCAGTATTTT.

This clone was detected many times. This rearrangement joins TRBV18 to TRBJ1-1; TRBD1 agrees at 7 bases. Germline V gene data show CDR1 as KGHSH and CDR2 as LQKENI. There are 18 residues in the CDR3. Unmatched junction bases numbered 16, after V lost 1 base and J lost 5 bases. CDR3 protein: CASSPRSAGGRGGTEAFF. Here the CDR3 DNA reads TGTGCCAGCTCACCACGATCGGCAGGGGGTAGAGGTGGGACTGAAGCTTTCTTT.

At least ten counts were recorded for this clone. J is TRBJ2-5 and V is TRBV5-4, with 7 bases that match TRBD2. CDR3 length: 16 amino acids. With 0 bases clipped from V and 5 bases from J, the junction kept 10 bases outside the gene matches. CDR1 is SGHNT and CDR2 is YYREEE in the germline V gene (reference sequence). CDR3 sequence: CASSLVGGGPVETQYF. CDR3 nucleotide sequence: TGTGCCAGCAGCTTGGTCGGGGGAGGGCCGGTTGAGACCCAGTACTTC.

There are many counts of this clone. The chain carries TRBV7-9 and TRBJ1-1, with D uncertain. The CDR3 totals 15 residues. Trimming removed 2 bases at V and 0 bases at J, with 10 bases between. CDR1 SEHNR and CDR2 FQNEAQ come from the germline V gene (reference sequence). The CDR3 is CASSLIQEVNTEAFF. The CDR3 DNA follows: TGTGCCAGCAGCTTAATTCAGGAAGTGAACACTGAAGCTTTCTTT. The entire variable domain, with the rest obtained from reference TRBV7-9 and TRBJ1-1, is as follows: DTGVSQNPRHKITKRGQNVTFRCDPISEHNRLYWYRQTLGQGPEFLTYFQNEAQLEKSRLLSDRFSAERPKGSFSTLEIQRTEQGDSAMYLCASSLIQEVNTEAFFGQGTRLTVV.

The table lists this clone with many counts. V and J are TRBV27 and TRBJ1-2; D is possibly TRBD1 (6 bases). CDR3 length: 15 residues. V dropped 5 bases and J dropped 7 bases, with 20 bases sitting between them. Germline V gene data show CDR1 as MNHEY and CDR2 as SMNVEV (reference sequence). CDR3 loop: CASSTLDRPRGGYTF. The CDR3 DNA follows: TGTGCCAGCAGTACCCTCGACAGGCCCCGGGGTGGCTACACCTTC.

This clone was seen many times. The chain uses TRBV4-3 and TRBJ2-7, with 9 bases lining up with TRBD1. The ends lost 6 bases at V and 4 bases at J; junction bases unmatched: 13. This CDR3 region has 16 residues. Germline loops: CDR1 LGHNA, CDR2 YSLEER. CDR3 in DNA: TGCGCCAGCAGTACCGGGACAGGGAATTTACAATACGAGCAGTACTTC. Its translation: CASSTGTGNLQYEQYF.

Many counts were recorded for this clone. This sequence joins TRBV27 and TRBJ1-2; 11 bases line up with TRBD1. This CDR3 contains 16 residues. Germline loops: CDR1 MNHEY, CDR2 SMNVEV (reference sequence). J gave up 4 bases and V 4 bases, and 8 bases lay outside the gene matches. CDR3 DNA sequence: TGTGCCAGCAGTTCCGGGACAGGGGGAGTTGGCTATGGCTACACCTTC. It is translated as CASSSGTGGVGYGYTF.

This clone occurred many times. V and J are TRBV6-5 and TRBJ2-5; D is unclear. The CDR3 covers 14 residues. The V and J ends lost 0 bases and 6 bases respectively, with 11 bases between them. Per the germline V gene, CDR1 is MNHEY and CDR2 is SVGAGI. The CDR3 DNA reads TGTGCCAGCAGTTACTCGAATAGTGGGCAGACCCAGTACTTC. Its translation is CASSYSNSGQTQYF.

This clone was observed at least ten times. CDR3 nucleotide sequence: TGTGCCAGCTTACGGAGGGGCGGAGAGACCCAGTACTTC. Its protein product is CASLRRGGETQYF. This rearrangement joins TRBV18 to TRBJ2-5; TRBD2 is a possible D gene (6 bases). Looked up from germline, CDR1 is KGHSH and CDR2 is LQKENI. The CDR3 spans 13 residues. V lost 7 bases and J lost 4, with 13 bases in between.

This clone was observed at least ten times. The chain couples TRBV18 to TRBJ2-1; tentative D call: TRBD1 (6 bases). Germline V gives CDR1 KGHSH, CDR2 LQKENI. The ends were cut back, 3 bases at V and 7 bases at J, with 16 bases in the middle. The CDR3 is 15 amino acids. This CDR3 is CASSPAGDYRNEQFF. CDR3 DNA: TGTGCCAGCTCACCCGCAGGGGATTACCGGAATGAGCAGTTCTTC.

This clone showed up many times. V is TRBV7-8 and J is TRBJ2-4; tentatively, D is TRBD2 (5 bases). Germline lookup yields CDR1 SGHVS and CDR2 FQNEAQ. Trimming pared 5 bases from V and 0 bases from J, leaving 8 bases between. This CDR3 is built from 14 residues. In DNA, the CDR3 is TGTGCCAGCAGCCTCGGACTAGCCAAAAACATTCAGTACTTC. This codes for CASSLGLAKNIQYF. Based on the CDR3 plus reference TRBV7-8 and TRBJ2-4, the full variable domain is GAGVSQSPRYKVAKRGQDVALRCDPISGHVSLFWYQQALGQGPEFLTYFQNEAQLDKSGLPSDRFFAERPEGSVSTLKIQRTQQEDSAVYLCASSLGLAKNIQYFGAGTRLSVL.

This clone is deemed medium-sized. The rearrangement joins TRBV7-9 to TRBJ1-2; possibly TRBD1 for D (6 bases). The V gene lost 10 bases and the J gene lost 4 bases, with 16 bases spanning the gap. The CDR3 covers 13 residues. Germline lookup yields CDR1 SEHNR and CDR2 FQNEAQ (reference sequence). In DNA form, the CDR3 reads TGTGCCACCCTGGACAGCCGATCCTATGGCTACACCTTC. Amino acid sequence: CATLDSRSYGYTF.

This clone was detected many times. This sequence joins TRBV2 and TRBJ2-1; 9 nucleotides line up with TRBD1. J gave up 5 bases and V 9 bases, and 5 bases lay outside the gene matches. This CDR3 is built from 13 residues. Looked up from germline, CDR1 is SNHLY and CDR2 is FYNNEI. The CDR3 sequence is CASPGTGNNEQFF. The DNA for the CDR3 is TGTGCCAGTCCCGGGACAGGGAACAATGAGCAGTTCTTC.

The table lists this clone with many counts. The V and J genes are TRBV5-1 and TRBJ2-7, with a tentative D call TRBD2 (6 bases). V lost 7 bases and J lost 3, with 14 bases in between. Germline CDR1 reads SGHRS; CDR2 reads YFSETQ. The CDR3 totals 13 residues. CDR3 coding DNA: TGCGCCAGCGCATTGGGGGGATTCTACGAGCAGTACTTC. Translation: CASALGGFYEQYF. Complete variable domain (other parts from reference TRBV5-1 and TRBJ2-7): KAGVTQTPRYLIKTRGQQVTLSCSPISGHRSVSWYQQTPGQGLQFLFEYFSETQRNKGNFPGRFSGRQFSNSRSEMNVSTLELGDSALYLCASALGGFYEQYFGPGTRLTVT.

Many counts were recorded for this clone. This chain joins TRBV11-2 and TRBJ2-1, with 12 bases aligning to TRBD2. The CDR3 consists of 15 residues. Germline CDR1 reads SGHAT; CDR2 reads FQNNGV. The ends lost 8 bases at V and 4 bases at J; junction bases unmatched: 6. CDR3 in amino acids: CASHGTSGPYNEQFF. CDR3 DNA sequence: TGTGCCAGCCACGGGACTAGCGGGCCTTACAATGAGCAGTTCTTC.

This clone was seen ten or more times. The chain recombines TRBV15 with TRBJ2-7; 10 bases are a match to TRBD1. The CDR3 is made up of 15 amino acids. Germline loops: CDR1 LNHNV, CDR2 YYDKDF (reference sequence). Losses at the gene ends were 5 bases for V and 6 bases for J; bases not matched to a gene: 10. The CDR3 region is CATSARTGGAGEQYF. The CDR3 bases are TGTGCCACCAGCGCCAGGACAGGGGGTGCGGGCGAGCAGTACTTC.

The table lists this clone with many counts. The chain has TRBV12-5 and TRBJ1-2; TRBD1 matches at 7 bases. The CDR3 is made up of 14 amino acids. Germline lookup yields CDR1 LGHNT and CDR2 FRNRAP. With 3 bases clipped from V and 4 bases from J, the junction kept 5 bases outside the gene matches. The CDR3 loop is CASGLGTECYGYTF. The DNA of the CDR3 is TGTGCTAGTGGTTTAGGGACAGAATGCTATGGCTACACCTTC.

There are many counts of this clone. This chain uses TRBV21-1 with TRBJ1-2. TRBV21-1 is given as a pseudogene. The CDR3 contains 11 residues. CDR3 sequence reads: CASSKVRGYTF. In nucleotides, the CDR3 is TGTGCCAGCAGCAAAGTGAGGGGCTACACCTTC.

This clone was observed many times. The CDR3 is CASRAGTGNTGELFF. As DNA, the CDR3 is TGTGCCAGCAGAGCCGGGACAGGTAACACCGGGGAGCTGTTTTTT. The chain employs TRBV7-9 and TRBJ2-2; TRBD1 matches 8 bases. Germline V lookup: CDR1 SEHNR, CDR2 FQNEAQ (reference sequence). The CDR3 extends over 15 amino acids. The J segment lost 2 bases and the V segment lost 6 bases, leaving 5 bases of the junction unmatched.